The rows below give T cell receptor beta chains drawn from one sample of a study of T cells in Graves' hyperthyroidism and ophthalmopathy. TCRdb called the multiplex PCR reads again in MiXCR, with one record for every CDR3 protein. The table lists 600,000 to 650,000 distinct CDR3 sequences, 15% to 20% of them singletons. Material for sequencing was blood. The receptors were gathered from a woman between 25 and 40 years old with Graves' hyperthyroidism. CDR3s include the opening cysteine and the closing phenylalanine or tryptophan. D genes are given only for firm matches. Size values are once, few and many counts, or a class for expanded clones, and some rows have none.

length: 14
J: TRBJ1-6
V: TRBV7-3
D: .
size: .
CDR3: CASSSSGVGSPLHF
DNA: TGTGCCAGCAGCTCCTCTGGGGTCGGTTCACCCCTCCACTTT

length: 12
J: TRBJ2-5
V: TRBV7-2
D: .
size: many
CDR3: CASSLVSETQYF
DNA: TGTGCCAGCAGCTTAGTCTCGGAGACCCAGTACTTC

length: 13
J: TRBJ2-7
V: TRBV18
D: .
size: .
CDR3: CASSPVYQIEQYF
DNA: TGTGCCAGCTCACCAGTCTACCAGATCGAGCAGTACTTC

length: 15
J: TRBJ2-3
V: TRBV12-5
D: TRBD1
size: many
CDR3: CASGPHRGVTDTQYF
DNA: TGTGCTAGTGGTCCACACAGGGGAGTAACAGATACGCAGTATTTT

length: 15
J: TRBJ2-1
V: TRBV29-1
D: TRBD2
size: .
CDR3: CSANGLAGSYNEQFF
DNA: TGCAGCGCCAACGGACTAGCGGGCTCCTACAATGAGCAGTTCTTC

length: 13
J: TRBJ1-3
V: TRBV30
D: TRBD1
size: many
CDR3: CAWTTGVGNTIYF
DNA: TGTGCCTGGACAACAGGGGTCGGAAACACCATATATTTT

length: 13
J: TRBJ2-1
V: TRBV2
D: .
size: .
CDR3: CASSGLAKLEQFF
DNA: TGTGCCAGCAGTGGTCTAGCGAAGCTTGAGCAGTTCTTC

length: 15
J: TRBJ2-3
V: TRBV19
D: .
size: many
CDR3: CASSITGIISDTQYF
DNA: TGTGCCAGTAGTATTACGGGGATTATCTCAGATACGCAGTATTTT

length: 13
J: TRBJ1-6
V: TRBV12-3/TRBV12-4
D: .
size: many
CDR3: CASSLGLALPLHF
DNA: TGTGCCAGCAGTTTAGGTTTGGCGCTTCCACTCCACTTT

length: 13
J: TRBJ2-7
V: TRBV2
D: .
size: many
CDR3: CASSERRPTEQYF
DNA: TGTGCCAGCAGTGAAAGGCGACCTACCGAGCAGTACTTC

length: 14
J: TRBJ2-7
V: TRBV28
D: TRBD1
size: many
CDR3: CASSFRTGTYEQYF
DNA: TGTGCCAGCAGTTTTAGGACAGGGACCTACGAGCAGTACTTC

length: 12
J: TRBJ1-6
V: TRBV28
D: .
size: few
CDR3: CASSGGNSPLHF
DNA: TGTGCCAGCAGTGGCGGGAATTCACCCCTCCACTTT

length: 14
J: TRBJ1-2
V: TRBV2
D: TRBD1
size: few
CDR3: CASSDLQGAGGYTF
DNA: TGTGCCAGCAGCGACCTACAGGGGGCGGGAGGCTACACCTTC

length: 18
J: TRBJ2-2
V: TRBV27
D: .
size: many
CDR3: CASSPTRVTAANTGELFF
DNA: TGTGCCAGCAGTCCCACCCGGGTTACAGCGGCGAACACCGGGGAGCTGTTTTTT

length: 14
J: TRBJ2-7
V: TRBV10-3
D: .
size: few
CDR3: CAIMDSDSSYEQYF
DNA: TGTGCCATCATGGACAGCGACTCCTCCTACGAGCAGTACTTC

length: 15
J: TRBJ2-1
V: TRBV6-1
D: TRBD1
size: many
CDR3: CASTPPGTGGNEQFF
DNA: TGTGCCAGCACCCCGCCCGGGACAGGGGGCAATGAGCAGTTCTTC

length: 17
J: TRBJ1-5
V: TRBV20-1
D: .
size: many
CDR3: CSAAGGHGIRSNQPQHF
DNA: TGCAGTGCGGCCGGGGGACACGGAATCCGGAGCAATCAGCCCCAGCATTTT

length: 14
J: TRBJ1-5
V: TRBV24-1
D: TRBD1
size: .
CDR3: CATSDGQEAQPQHF
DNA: TGTGCCACCAGTGATGGACAGGAAGCCCAGCCCCAGCATTTT

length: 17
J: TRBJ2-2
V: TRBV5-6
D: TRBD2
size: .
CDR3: CASGPGLAGVSSGELFF
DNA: TGTGCCAGCGGGCCGGGACTAGCGGGAGTTTCGTCTGGGGAGCTGTTTTTT

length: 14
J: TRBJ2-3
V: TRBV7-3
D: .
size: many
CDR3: CASSLGEGTDTQYF
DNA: TGTGCCAGCAGCTTAGGAGAGGGGACAGATACGCAGTATTTT

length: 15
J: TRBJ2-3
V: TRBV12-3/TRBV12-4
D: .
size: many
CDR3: CASSSRTGSTDTQYF
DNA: TGTGCCAGCAGTTCGAGGACTGGGAGCACAGATACGCAGTATTTT

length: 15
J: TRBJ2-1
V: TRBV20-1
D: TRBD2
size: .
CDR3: CSAPSGLANYNEQFF
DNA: TGCAGTGCCCCTAGCGGGTTAGCCAACTACAATGAGCAGTTCTTC

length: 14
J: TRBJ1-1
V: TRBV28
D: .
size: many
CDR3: CASSLLGRNTEAFF
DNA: TGTGCCAGCAGTTTACTTGGGCGGAACACTGAAGCTTTCTTT

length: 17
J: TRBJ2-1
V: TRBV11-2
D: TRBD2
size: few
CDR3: CASSPTGTSGPYNEQFF
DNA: TGTGCCAGCAGCCCCACCGGGACTAGCGGGCCATACAATGAGCAGTTCTTC

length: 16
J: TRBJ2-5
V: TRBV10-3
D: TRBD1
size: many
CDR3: CAISESAGTGVGTQYF
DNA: TGTGCCATCAGTGAGTCTGCCGGGACAGGGGTAGGGACCCAGTACTTC

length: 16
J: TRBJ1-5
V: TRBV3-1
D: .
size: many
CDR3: CASSQGNPYSNQPQHF
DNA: TGTGCCAGCAGCCAAGGAAATCCCTATAGCAATCAGCCCCAGCATTTT

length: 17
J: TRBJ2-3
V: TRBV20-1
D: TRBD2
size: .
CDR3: CSASDRRTSGTGDTQYF
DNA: TGCAGTGCTAGTGACCGTCGGACTAGCGGGACTGGGGATACGCAGTATTTT

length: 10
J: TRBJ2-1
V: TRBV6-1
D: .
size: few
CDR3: CASLGGEQFF
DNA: TGTGCCAGCCTAGGAGGAGAGCAGTTCTTC

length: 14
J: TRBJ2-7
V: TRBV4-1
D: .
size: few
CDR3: CASTQDRSSYEQYF
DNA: TGCGCCAGCACCCAAGACCGGAGCTCCTACGAGCAGTACTTC

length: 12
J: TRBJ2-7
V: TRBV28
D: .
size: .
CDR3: CASNGFSDEQYF
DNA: TGTGCCAGCAATGGATTCTCCGACGAGCAGTACTTC

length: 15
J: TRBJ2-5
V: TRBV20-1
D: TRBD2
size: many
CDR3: CSALPGLAGQETQYF
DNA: TGCAGTGCTCTCCCGGGACTAGCGGGACAAGAGACCCAGTACTTC

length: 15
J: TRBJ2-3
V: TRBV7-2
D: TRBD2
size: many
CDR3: CASSPGLAGRNTQYF
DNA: TGTGCCAGCAGCCCAGGACTAGCGGGACGTAATACGCAGTATTTT

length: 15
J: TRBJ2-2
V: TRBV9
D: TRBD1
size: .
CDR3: CASSGRDRGHRELFF
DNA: TGTGCCAGCAGCGGTAGGGACAGGGGGCATCGGGAGCTGTTTTTT

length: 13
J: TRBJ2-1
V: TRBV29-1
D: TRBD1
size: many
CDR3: CSVVGGSDNEQFF
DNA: TGCAGCGTTGTAGGGGGCAGTGATAATGAGCAGTTCTTC

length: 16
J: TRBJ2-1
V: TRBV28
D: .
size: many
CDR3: CASSLGRAGPYNEQFF
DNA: TGTGCCAGCAGTTTGGGGCGGGCCGGGCCCTACAATGAGCAGTTCTTC